This T cell receptor beta chain was captured by sequencing in a study of blood T cell repertoires in COVID-19. The wider study: Donors in the United States, Italy and Spain gave samples during acute or convalescent COVID-19. T cells, B-cell-depleted T cells, or PBMCs supplied cDNA or gDNA.

In the source study's methods: How many nucleated cells were present was estimated from reference gene primer amplification. Method: immunoSEQ multiplex PCR; TCRdb's copy keeps in-frame clones and lacks some. The V and J calls and clone size come from that table; D and trimming were worked out from the DNA. Found here are tens of thousands of clones, roughly 87% of them singletons; the top ten hold approximately 7.4%. V lost 5 bases and J lost 6, with 29 bases in between. Germline assignment: CDR1 MDHEN and CDR2 SYDVKM. CDR3 size: 19 residues. This receptor was taken from a man aged 55 to 70 with active COVID-19. V gene TRBV28 combines with J gene TRBJ1-5; D is possibly TRBD1 (6 bases). Sequenced material: peripheral blood. The CDR3: CASSLNLQAGEIYTQPQHF. The CDR3 bases are TGTGCCAGCAGTCTGAACCTCCAGGCAGGGGAGATTTACACTCAGCCCCAGCATTTT.